This T cell receptor (beta chain) originates from a study of graft-versus-host responses after intestinal transplantation. Study as a whole: Transplant recipients had multivisceral, liver-intestinal, or isolated intestinal grafts.

Sequencing used immunoSEQ multiplex PCR; TCRdb keeps in-frame clones, though not all of them. This sample carries about 120,000 clones, 90% to 95% of them seen once, and the ten largest clones take roughly 3%. On this clone: Its antigen is as yet unknown.

General observations from the study: In recipient marrow, GvH clones were found, and some appeared first in ileum or blood. The highest levels of circulating GvH clones went along with early declines in HvG clones after transplant.

The source was unstimulated CD8+ T cells sorted from spleen or lymph node cells, collected before intestinal transplant. This sequence was found in a human donor who received an intestinal transplant.

The DNA of the CDR3 is TGTGCCAGCAGCGCGCCGGGACAGGGGTTACCGGGGAACACCGGGGAGCTGTTTTTT. Translation: CASSAPGQGLPGNTGELFF. The chain combines TRBV5-4 with TRBJ2-2; 10 nucleotides line up with TRBD1. Germline lookup yields CDR1 SGHNT and CDR2 YYREEE (reference sequence). Trimming took 4 bases from V and 1 from J; bases not matched to a gene: 13. CDR3 size: 19 residues.